The 3 T cell receptor beta chains in this list originate from one sample, sequenced in a study of blood T cell repertoires in COVID-19. The assay was immunoSEQ multiplex PCR, and TCRdb's table has in-frame clones only and misses some. This table has about 150,000 clones, over 75% appearing once. Material for sequencing was peripheral blood. Receptors originate from a man between 60 and 75 years old with COVID-19, enrolled during active disease.

This sequence joins TRBV5-1 and TRBJ1-5; D is unclear. Between the trimmed V and J ends, which lost 4 bases and 2 bases, there was a span of 10 bases. The V gene's germline CDR1 is SGHRS and CDR2 YFSETQ. CDR3 length: 14 residues. The CDR3 here is CASSDMGGNQPQHF. The CDR3 DNA sequence: TGCGCCAGCAGCGATATGGGAGGCAATCAGCCCCAGCATTTT.

In its sample, this clone was seen a few times. The chain has TRBV25-1 and TRBJ1-2; D ambiguous. V lost 3 bases, J lost 2 bases, and 7 bases lay in between. This CDR3 has 13 amino acids. CDR1 is MGHDK and CDR2 is SYGVNS in the germline V gene. This CDR3 reads CASSDQRNYGYTF. The CDR3 region has the DNA TGTGCCAGCAGTGATCAGAGGAACTATGGCTACACCTTC.

The CDR3 DNA is TGTGCCAGCAGTTATCACGGGAGCTCCTACGAGCAGTACTTC. Its translation is CASSYHGSSYEQYF. The chain carries TRBV6-2 or TRBV6-3 and TRBJ2-7, with TRBD2 as a possible D gene (6 bases). This CDR3 is 14 amino acids long. V was cut by 3 bases and J by 0 bases, with 9 bases left in between. Germline lookup yields CDR1 MNHEY and CDR2 SVGEGT.